These T cell receptor beta chains were read from a single sample in a study of cytomegalovirus exposure and HLA in healthy donors. The data were produced by immunoSEQ multiplex PCR, yet TCRdb's version contains in-frame clones alone and is incomplete. The sample records around 110,000 clones, 75% being singletons. What was sequenced was PBMCs. All receptors derive from a man aged 35 to 55 in good health and CMV-seronegative. CDR3s include the opening cysteine and the closing phenylalanine or tryptophan. D genes are given only for firm matches. The listing skips clone size in some rows; elsewhere it reads once, few, many or a size class.

abundance	v_gene	d_gene	j_gene	CDR3nt	CDR3aa
few	TRBV9	NA	TRBJ2-3	TGTGCCAGCAGCGGGGCGGGGATGTACACAGATACGCAGTATTTT	CASSGAGMYTDTQYF
few	TRBV6-5	TRBD1	TRBJ2-2	TGTGCCAGCAGCCGGGACAGGGTAAACACCGGGGAGCTGTTTTTT	CASSRDRVNTGELFF
NA	TRBV6-1	TRBD2	TRBJ2-7	TGTGCCAGCAGAACTGGGACTAGCGGGGGGAACGAGCAGTACTTC	CASRTGTSGGNEQYF
NA	TRBV19	TRBD1	TRBJ1-2	TGTGCCAGTAGTTCGGGACAGGGTGGGTCCTATGGCTACACCTTC	CASSSGQGGSYGYTF
NA	TRBV10-3	NA	TRBJ1-5	TGTGCCATCAGTGAGAGTACAGTATTAAGCAATCAGCCCCAGCATTTT	CAISESTVLSNQPQHF
NA	TRBV4-1	NA	TRBJ1-6	TGCGCCAGCAGCCAAGATTTTCAGACTACTAGCTCCTATAATTCACCCCTCCACTTT	CASSQDFQTTSSYNSPLHF
NA	TRBV13	TRBD1	TRBJ2-7	TGTGCCAGCAGCTTAACAGGGGGCAACTACGAGCAGTACTTC	CASSLTGGNYEQYF
NA	TRBV15	NA	TRBJ2-3	TGTGCCACTGCGACAGGAACCGCGAGAGATACGCAGTATTTT	CATATGTARDTQYF
once	TRBV9	NA	TRBJ2-5	TGTGCCAGCAGCGTAGGGGCAGCCGCCAGCTCGTACCAAGAGACCCAGTACTTC	CASSVGAAASSYQETQYF
NA	TRBV7-8	NA	TRBJ2-2	TGTGCCAGCAGCCGCAAAGGGGGAAAGAACACCGGGGAGCTGTTTTTT	CASSRKGGKNTGELFF
few	TRBV5-1	NA	TRBJ1-1	TGCGCCAGCAGCATTGGAGGGGAGTATGGGTTTCGGACTGAAGCTTTCTTT	CASSIGGEYGFRTEAFF
once	TRBV7-6	TRBD2	TRBJ2-5	TGTGCCAGCAGCTTAGGAGGTAGCGGGCATAAAGAGACCCAGTACTTC	CASSLGGSGHKETQYF
few	TRBV6-4	TRBD1	TRBJ1-2	TGTGCCAGCAGTGACTCGATGTCAGGGGGCCGCTATGGCTACACCTTC	CASSDSMSGGRYGYTF
NA	TRBV5-4	NA	TRBJ2-4	TGTGCCAGCAGCCCCGGGGGGCCGACCCAAAACATTCAGTACTTC	CASSPGGPTQNIQYF
NA	TRBV6-6	TRBD2	TRBJ2-3	TGTGCCAGCAGTCTGGGACTAGGAACCACAGATACGCAGTATTTT	CASSLGLGTTDTQYF
NA	TRBV6-1	NA	TRBJ1-1	TGTGCCAGCAGTGTATATGCCGGGGGGAGGGGAAGGACTGAAGCTTTCTTT	CASSVYAGGRGRTEAFF
NA	TRBV5-5	NA	TRBJ1-4	TGTGCCAGCAGCCCAACTTTCTATGAAAAACTGTTTTTT	CASSPTFYEKLFF
NA	TRBV12-5	TRBD1	TRBJ2-5	TGTGCTAGTGGCCCAATAAACTCAGGGGGCGGGGAGACCCAGTACTTC	CASGPINSGGGETQYF
NA	TRBV7-8	NA	TRBJ2-2	TGTGCCAGCAGGCTGATCGGGGGGCTGAACACCGGGGAGCTGTTTTTT	CASRLIGGLNTGELFF
NA	TRBV5-4	NA	TRBJ2-2	TGTGCCAGCAGCCCCCCCACGGGTCGCACCGGGGAGCTGTTTTTT	CASSPPTGRTGELFF
NA	TRBV4-1	TRBD1	TRBJ1-2	TGCGCCAGCAGCCAAGACAGGGGGTATGGCTACACCTTC	CASSQDRGYGYTF
few	TRBV6-5	NA	TRBJ1-1	TGTGCCAGCAGTTTAAGGGGTCTTGCTGAAGCTTTCTTT	CASSLRGLAEAFF
NA	TRBV7-9	TRBD1	TRBJ1-1	TGTGCCAGCAGCTTAGCGGGGGGGACAGGGGGCCTAGCTTTCTTT	CASSLAGGTGGLAFF
NA	TRBV5-1	NA	TRBJ1-2	TGCGCCAGCAGCTTGGTGGCGGGGGACTTGCACGTCTACACCTTC	CASSLVAGDLHVYTF
few	TRBV5-1	TRBD2	TRBJ2-3	TGCGCCAGCAGCTCGGGGGGGCCGGTGGATACGCAGTATTTT	CASSSGGPVDTQYF
NA	TRBV5-1	TRBD2	TRBJ2-3	TGCGCCAGCAGCTTGTGGGGGGCTAGCGGGGGGGCCACAGATACGCAGTATTTT	CASSLWGASGGATDTQYF
NA	TRBV15	TRBD1	TRBJ1-5	TGTGCCACCAGCAGAGCGACAGGGGGCGGTCAGCCCCAGCATTTT	CATSRATGGGQPQHF
NA	TRBV5-1	NA	TRBJ2-3	TGCGCCAGCAGCTTGGCGTCCAGCGGCGGCACAGATACGCAGTATTTT	CASSLASSGGTDTQYF
NA	TRBV7-2	NA	TRBJ2-5	TGTGCCAGCAGCCCCGGACAGCCCTCCACACAAGAGACCCAGTACTTC	CASSPGQPSTQETQYF
NA	TRBV5-1	NA	TRBJ2-1	TGCGCCAGCAGCTCGGGAGAGTCCTACAATGAGCAGTTCTTC	CASSSGESYNEQFF
once	TRBV7-2	NA	TRBJ1-1	TGTGCCAGCAGCTTCTTCCCGGGACAAGAGACTGAAGCTTTCTTT	CASSFFPGQETEAFF
NA	TRBV6-5	NA	TRBJ2-7	TGTGCCAGCCGAAGGGGGACCTACGAGCAGTACTTC	CASRRGTYEQYF
NA	TRBV7-9	NA	TRBJ2-7	TGTGCCAGCAGCGCCCAGGCCTCCTACGAGCAGTACTTC	CASSAQASYEQYF
NA	TRBV6-1	NA	TRBJ2-5	TGTGCCAGCAGTGCGGGGGTCCAAGAGACCCAGTACTTC	CASSAGVQETQYF
few	TRBV6-1	NA	TRBJ2-2	TGTGCCAGCAGTTTTTCCAGGTTAAACACCGGGGAGCTGTTTTTT	CASSFSRLNTGELFF
NA	TRBV15	NA	TRBJ2-5	TGTGCCACCAGCAGAGAGTTCGCTATTCAAGAGACCCAGTACTTC	CATSREFAIQETQYF
NA	TRBV11-2	NA	TRBJ1-5	TGTGCCAGCAGCTTAGATCGGGGGGGCAATCAGCCCCAGCATTTT	CASSLDRGGNQPQHF